This T cell receptor beta chain is drawn from a study of CD8+ T cells in alopecia areata. Investigators isolated RNA and reverse transcribed it into cDNA to act as the sequencing template. TCRdb keeps only in-frame clones here, not all; method: immunoSEQ multiplex PCR. The data contain more than 90,000 clones, roughly 66% of them seen just once; the ten biggest clones take up approximately 2.6%. Overall study results and limits: Sequences from scalp samples also cover resident alphabeta T cells of normal skin. Lesional scalp, especially alopecia totalis/universalis, showed higher clonality than normal scalp. TCR sharing was clearer in mice than between patients, perhaps partly owing to patient HLA diversity.

V lost 3 bases and J 5 bases, leaving 13 bases between the germline ends. The V gene's germline CDR1 is SGHVS and CDR2 FQNEAQ. The CDR3 is made up of 14 amino acids. This clone was detected a few times. Its antigen is still unknown. Isolation of CD4+ and CD8+ T cells from PBMCs was achieved by sorting. This clonotype originated in a human donor in good health. This rearrangement joins TRBV7-8 to TRBJ2-5; the D gene is possibly TRBD1 (5 bases). Input material: CD4+ T cells sorted from blood. The DNA of the CDR3 is TGTGCCAGCAGCTTTCCCACAGGCAGGGAGACCCAGTACTTC. Protein sequence: CASSFPTGRETQYF.